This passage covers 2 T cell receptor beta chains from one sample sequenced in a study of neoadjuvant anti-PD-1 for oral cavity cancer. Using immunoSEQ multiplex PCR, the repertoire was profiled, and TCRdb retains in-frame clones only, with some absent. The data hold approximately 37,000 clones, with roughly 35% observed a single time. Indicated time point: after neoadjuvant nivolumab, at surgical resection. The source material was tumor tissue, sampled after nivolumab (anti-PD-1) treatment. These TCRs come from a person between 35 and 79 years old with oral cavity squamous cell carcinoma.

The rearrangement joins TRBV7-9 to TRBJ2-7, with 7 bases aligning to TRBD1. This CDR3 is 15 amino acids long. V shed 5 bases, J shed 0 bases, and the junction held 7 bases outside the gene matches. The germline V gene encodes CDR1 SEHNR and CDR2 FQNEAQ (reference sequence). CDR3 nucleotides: TGTGCCAGCAGCAAGGGACAGAGTAGCTCCTACGAGCAGTACTTC. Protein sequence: CASSKGQSSSYEQYF.

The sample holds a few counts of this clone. The CDR3 coding sequence is TGTGCCAGCAGCTTACTAGGGAACACTGAAGCTTTCTTT. Its protein product is CASSLLGNTEAFF. The V call is TRBV7-3, the J call TRBJ1-1, with D uncertain. The germline CDR1 and CDR2 sequences are SGHTA and FQGTGA. The CDR3 extends over 13 amino acids. V was cut by 2 bases and J by 1 base, with 5 bases left in between. Drawing the rest from reference TRBV7-3 and TRBJ1-1, the complete variable domain is GAGVSQTPSNKVTEKGKYVELRCDPISGHTALYWYRQSLGQGPEFLIYFQGTGAADDSGLPNDRFFAVRPEGSVSTLKIQRTERGDSAVYLCASSLLGNTEAFFGQGTRLTVV.